These 21 T cell receptor beta chains were sequenced from one sample in a study of shared clonotypes between healthy human individuals. Clones were sequenced by immunoSEQ multiplex PCR, and TCRdb holds only the in-frame ones, with some missing. The sample shows approximately 2,000,000 clones, roughly 90% of them seen only once. The sequenced sample was naive CD4+ T cells from PBMCs. The subset here: CD45RA+ positively selected. These receptor sequences come from a man aged 18 to 29 in good health. Some clones in this sample may be carry-over from other donors' samples.

This chain connects TRBV5-4 to TRBJ1-6; D not resolved. Trimming cost V 4 bases and J 5 bases, with 4 bases left between them. The CDR3 totals 12 residues. Germline assignment: CDR1 SGHNT and CDR2 YYREEE (reference sequence). Here the CDR3 reads CASSRNNSPLHF. The DNA of the CDR3 is TGTGCCAGCAGCCGCAATAATTCACCCCTCCACTTT.

The V gene is TRBV5-1, the J gene TRBJ2-5, with 10 nucleotides matching TRBD2. Germline CDR1 SGHRS, CDR2 YFSETQ. The CDR3 extends over 16 amino acids. V was pared by 0 bases and J by 2 bases, with 4 bases of the junction left unmatched. As DNA, the CDR3 is TGCGCCAGCAGCTTGGGGGCTAGCGGGGGACAAGAGACCCAGTACTTC. Translation gives CASSLGASGGQETQYF.

This chain joins TRBV6-5 and TRBJ1-1; D uncertain. V shed 6 bases and J shed 1 base, with 15 bases lying between them. This CDR3 spans 15 amino acids. Looked up from germline, CDR1 is MNHEY and CDR2 is SVGAGI. The CDR3 protein is CASSVQTTRNTEAFF. CDR3 nucleotides: TGTGCCAGCAGCGTACAGACAACAAGGAACACTGAAGCTTTCTTT.

This sequence joins TRBV5-1 and TRBJ1-3; no clear D gene. The CDR3 is 14 amino acids. Between the trimmed V and J ends, which lost 0 bases and 4 bases, there was a span of 8 bases. Germline assignment: CDR1 SGHRS and CDR2 YFSETQ. The CDR3 sequence: CASSLASTGNTIYF. As DNA, the CDR3 is TGCGCCAGCAGCTTGGCCAGCACCGGAAACACCATATATTTT.

Comments on this clone: Different DNA sequences within this sample yield the same CDR3. J is TRBJ1-5 and V is TRBV5-1; no firm D call. The ends were cut back, 3 bases at V and 2 bases at J, with 6 bases in the middle. The germline V gene encodes CDR1 SGHRS and CDR2 YFSETQ. This CDR3 region has 13 residues. The CDR3 sequence is CASSSRGNQPQHF. CDR3 coding DNA: TGCGCCAGCAGCTCCCGAGGCAATCAGCCCCAGCATTTT.

In DNA, the CDR3 is TGTGCCAGCAGCTTGCCCCCAGGGGGCATGACCGGGGAGCTGTTTTTT. This gives the protein CASSLPPGGMTGELFF. This chain connects TRBV5-4 to TRBJ2-2; 8 nucleotides agree with TRBD1. Trimming took 1 base from V and 5 from J; bases not matched to a gene: 7. The CDR3 extends over 16 amino acids. Germline V lookup: CDR1 SGHNT, CDR2 YYREEE (reference sequence).

V gene TRBV29-1 combines with J gene TRBJ2-1; D gene unclear. The CDR3 totals 11 residues. Germline CDR1 is SQVTM and CDR2 is ANQGSEA. V gave up 6 bases and J gave up 6 bases, with 9 bases separating them. CDR3 protein: CSVYLSNEQFF. CDR3 coding DNA: TGCAGCGTATACCTGAGCAATGAGCAGTTCTTC.

The CDR3 here is CASSSGTGGRFSGNTIYF. CDR3 sequence (DNA): TGTGCCAGCTCATCCGGGACAGGGGGCCGGTTTTCTGGAAACACCATATATTTT. The rearrangement uses TRBV18 and TRBJ1-3; 12 bases are a match to TRBD1. Trimming removed 5 bases from V and 1 base from J; junction bases left unmatched: 9. Germline CDR1 and CDR2: KGHSH and LQKENI. The CDR3 length is 18 residues.

The V and J genes are TRBV7-9 and TRBJ1-2; D is possibly TRBD1 (5 bases). The CDR3 loop spans 15 amino acids. Germline CDR1 reads SEHNR; CDR2 reads FQNEAQ (reference sequence). With 1 base removed from V and 5 bases from J, the gap between germline ends came to 14 bases. Here the CDR3 DNA reads TGTGCCAGCAGCTTAGTGCGGGGTCAGGGATATGGCTACACCTTC. Translated, it gives CASSLVRGQGYGYTF.

The chain joins TRBV30 to TRBJ2-5; D is unresolved. This CDR3 has 12 amino acids. Trimming took 0 bases from V and 6 from J, leaving 8 bases between them. Germline V gives CDR1 GTSNPN, CDR2 SVGIG (reference sequence). The CDR3 sequence is CAWSVAKQTQYF. The CDR3 bases are TGTGCCTGGAGTGTTGCGAAGCAGACCCAGTACTTC.

The V gene is TRBV5-4, the J gene TRBJ2-1, with TRBD2 matching 9 bases. The junction had 5 bases not matched to a gene; V was cut back by 10 bases and J by 3 bases. Germline V CDR1 and CDR2: SGHNT, YYREEE (reference sequence). This CDR3 has 13 amino acids. Here the CDR3 DNA reads TGTGCCGTCTCTAGCGGGGTCTACAATGAGCAGTTCTTC. The encoded protein is CAVSSGVYNEQFF.

The chain carries TRBV7-2 and TRBJ1-4; D unresolved. Germline lookup yields CDR1 SGHTA and CDR2 FQGNSA. This CDR3 is 13 amino acids long. V was trimmed by 2 bases and J by 6 bases, leaving 7 bases between them. The CDR3 loop is CASSLFRDEKLFF. The CDR3 DNA follows: TGTGCCAGCAGCTTATTTAGGGATGAAAAACTGTTTTTT.

The chain combines TRBV9 with TRBJ1-2; D perhaps matches TRBD1 (5 bases). The CDR3 is 15 residues long. The V gene's germline CDR1 is SGDLS and CDR2 YYNGEE. The V end was cut by 0 bases, the J end by 6 bases, with 15 bases between. CDR3 coding DNA: TGTGCCAGCAGCGTAGACCCAGGGATGGAGGATGGCTACACCTTC. It codes for CASSVDPGMEDGYTF.

The chain has TRBV28 and TRBJ2-7; no definite D call. Trimming took off 5 bases at V and 4 bases at J, with 12 bases between the two ends. The CDR3 is made up of 13 amino acids. The germline gives CDR1 MDHEN, CDR2 SYDVKM. The CDR3 sequence: CASSAAGMYEQYF. DNA for the CDR3: TGTGCCAGCAGTGCCGCTGGGATGTACGAGCAGTACTTC.

This chain connects TRBV27 to TRBJ1-2; D gene unclear. Germline V gene lookup returns CDR1 MNHEY and CDR2 SMNVEV (reference sequence). CDR3 size: 12 residues. The V end was cut by 6 bases, the J end by 0 bases, with 5 bases between. This chain's CDR3 is CASSGANYGYTF. DNA of the CDR3: TGTGCCAGCAGCGGGGCTAACTATGGCTACACCTTC.

The CDR3 DNA follows: TGTGCCATCAGTGATTTGCGGGAGTCGCTTGAGCAGTACTTC. Translating gives CAISDLRESLEQYF. The chain joins TRBV10-3 to TRBJ2-7; TRBD2 matches 7 bases. Looked up from germline, CDR1 is ENHRY and CDR2 is SYGVKD. V lost 3 bases and J lost 7; bases outside the gene matches: 9. The CDR3 sequence is 14 residues long.

The chain is built from TRBV27 and TRBJ2-2; D gene uncertain. V lost 1 base and J 7 bases, leaving 13 bases between the germline ends. CDR1 is MNHEY, CDR2 SMNVEV, per germline (reference sequence). The CDR3 contains 15 residues. CDR3 sequence (DNA): TGTGCCAGCAGTTTATTGGGGTTTCGGGTCGGGGAGCTGTTTTTT. Translation gives CASSLLGFRVGELFF.

The genes are TRBV9 and TRBJ2-7, with 9 bases matching TRBD1. The CDR3 sequence is 17 residues long. Per the germline V gene, CDR1 is SGDLS and CDR2 is YYNGEE. After removal of 2 bases from V and 2 bases from J, the junction contained 11 bases not matched to a gene. Written as DNA, the CDR3 is TGTGCCAGCAGCGTCGGATGGGGGAGACAGGGGGCCTACGAGCAGTACTTC. It is translated as CASSVGWGRQGAYEQYF.

The chain is built from TRBV6-1 and TRBJ2-7; 9 bases match TRBD1. Looked up from germline, CDR1 is MNHNS and CDR2 is SASEGT. Trimming cost V 4 bases and J 5 bases; bases outside gene matches: 6. CDR3 length: 14 residues. CDR3 in DNA: TGTGCCAGCAGTGCCCGGGACAGGGAGAACGAGCAGTACTTC. It translates to CASSARDRENEQYF.

The chain carries TRBV25-1 and TRBJ2-2; 8 bases map to TRBD2. In germline, CDR1 is MGHDK, CDR2 SYGVNS. The V segment lost 10 bases and the J segment 0 bases; nucleotides outside the gene matches: 10. CDR3 length: 16 residues. CDR3 sequence reads: CATTPNSGTNTGELFF. The CDR3 DNA reads as TGTGCCACTACCCCAAATAGCGGGACGAACACCGGGGAGCTGTTTTTT.

The chain employs TRBV5-4 and TRBJ2-2; TRBD1 aligns across 7 bases. Germline V gene sequence: CDR1 SGHNT, CDR2 YYREEE (reference sequence). The CDR3 totals 17 residues. With 2 bases clipped from V and 0 bases from J, the junction kept 7 bases outside the gene matches. The CDR3 DNA reads as TGTGCCAGCAGCTTAACCCGACAGGGAACGAACACCGGGGAGCTGTTTTTT. It specifies CASSLTRQGTNTGELFF.